This section outlines one T cell receptor (beta chain) sequence together with its context. These data originate in a study of blood T cell repertoires in COVID-19. Study background: Both acute and convalescent COVID-19 samples were obtained from the United States, Italy and Spain. PBMCs, B-cell-depleted T cells, or T cells were the source of the cDNA or gDNA that made up the material.

Germline V gene sequence: CDR1 LNHNV, CDR2 YYDKDF (reference sequence). J gave up 3 bases and V 4 bases, and 4 bases lay outside the gene matches. The CDR3 is made up of 15 amino acids. Original data processing: Scientists estimated how many nucleated cells there were by amplifying reference gene primers. Produced via immunoSEQ multiplex PCR; TCRdb's table is partial and in-frame only. The V and J calls and clone size are taken from that table; D and trimming were inferred from the DNA. The sample includes 90,000 to 150,000 clones, approximately 90% of them seen just once. Specimen: peripheral blood. The chain recombines TRBV15 with TRBJ1-1; 11 bases are a match to TRBD1. The source is a woman aged 50 to 60 with acute or convalescent COVID-19. CDR3 region: CATSTGTGGHTEAFF. The CDR3 nucleotides are TGTGCCACCAGCACCGGGACAGGGGGGCACACTGAAGCTTTCTTT.